The clone carrying this T cell receptor (beta chain) was observed a few times. These data come from a study of cytomegalovirus exposure and HLA in healthy donors. Study at large: Out of fewer than 400 genotyped donors, approximately 84% belonged to the Caucasian-associated ancestry cluster.

It was with 60 Vbeta and 13 Jbeta primers that the PCR ran. Method: immunoSEQ multiplex PCR; TCRdb's copy keeps in-frame clones and lacks some. The sample contains 130,000 or so clones, roughly three fifths of which appear only once. Germline V CDR1 and CDR2: SGHNT, YYREEE (reference sequence). The CDR3 totals 13 residues. V was clipped by 2 bases and J by 3 bases; unmatched bases: 2. This chain links TRBV5-4 with TRBJ2-7, with 7 bases fitting TRBD1. The TCR comes from a man aged 18-30 years in good health and CMV-seronegative. Sample: PBMCs. CDR3 DNA sequence: TGTGCCAGCAGCTTACCAGGGGGCTACGAGCAGTACTTC. It specifies CASSLPGGYEQYF. Based on the CDR3 plus reference TRBV5-4 and TRBJ2-7, the full variable domain is ETGVTQSPTHLIKTRGQQVTLRCSSQSGHNTVSWYQQALGQGPQFIFQYYREEENGRGNFPPRFSGLQFPNYSSELNVNALELDDSALYLCASSLPGGYEQYFGPGTRLTVT.